This TCR beta chain stems from a study of shared clonotypes between healthy human individuals. Study-wide background: With ages of 18 to 49, the donors were two women and a few men. Whole-study findings and limits: Naive subsets tended to show greater estimated richness than memory subsets. Some clonotypes were shared by all four sorted-subset donors, while others were not shared. The non-shared ones had lower generation probabilities than the shared ones. Sequencing of the sorted subsets was shown by rarefaction to be incomplete despite large depth.

Worth noting for this clone: No antigen is known for it.

This table comes from immunoSEQ multiplex PCR, and its TCRdb copy is limited to in-frame clones, with some not included. This sample has just over 2,000,000 clones, with 90% to 95% found just once. CDR3 length: 16 amino acids. Per germline, CDR1 LNHDA and CDR2 SQIVND (reference sequence). Trimming cost V 5 bases and J 2 bases, with 15 bases left between them. Source material: naive CD4+ T cells sorted from blood. Subset given: CD45RA+ positively selected. The source of this sequence is a man aged 18 to 30 in good health. The rearrangement uses TRBV19 and TRBJ2-2; no firm D call. The CDR3 DNA reads as TGTGCCAGTAGTCCAAAACCATTCGTAAACACCGGGGAGCTGTTTTTT. Protein product: CASSPKPFVNTGELFF. The whole variable domain, remainder taken from reference TRBV19 and TRBJ2-2, is DGGITQSPKYLFRKEGQNVTLSCEQNLNHDAMYWYRQDPGQGLRLIYYSQIVNDFQKGDIAEGYSVSREKKESFPLTVTSAQKNPTAFYLCASSPKPFVNTGELFFGEGSRLTVL.